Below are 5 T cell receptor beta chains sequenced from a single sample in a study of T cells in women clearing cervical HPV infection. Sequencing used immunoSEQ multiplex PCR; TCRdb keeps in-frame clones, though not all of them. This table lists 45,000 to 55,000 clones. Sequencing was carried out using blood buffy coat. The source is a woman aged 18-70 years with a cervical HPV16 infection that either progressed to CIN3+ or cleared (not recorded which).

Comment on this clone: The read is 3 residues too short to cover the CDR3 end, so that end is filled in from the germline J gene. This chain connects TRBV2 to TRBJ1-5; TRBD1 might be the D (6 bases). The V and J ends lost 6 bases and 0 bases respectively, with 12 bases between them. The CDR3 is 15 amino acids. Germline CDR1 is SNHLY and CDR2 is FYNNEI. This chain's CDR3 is CASSLGHFSNQPQHF. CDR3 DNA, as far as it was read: TGTGCCAGCAGCTTGGGACACTTTAGCAATCAGCCC.

The sequenced CDR3 bases are TGTGCCAGTAGGCTACAGAATGGC. Translating it yields CASRLQNG. The entire CDR3 reads CASRLQNGYTF. The V and J genes are TRBV19 and TRBJ1-2; D is undetermined. The CDR3 goes on 3 residues after the read ends, and that part is filled in from the germline J gene. The CDR3 spans 11 residues. Between the trimmed V and J ends, which lost 6 bases and 6 bases, there was a span of 8 bases. Germline lookup yields CDR1 LNHDA and CDR2 SQIVND (reference sequence). Based on the CDR3 plus reference TRBV19 and TRBJ1-2, the full variable domain is DGGITQSPKYLFRKEGQNVTLSCEQNLNHDAMYWYRQDPGQGLRLIYYSQIVNDFQKGDIAEGYSVSREKKESFPLTVTSAQKNPTAFYLCASRLQNGYTFGSGTRLTVV.

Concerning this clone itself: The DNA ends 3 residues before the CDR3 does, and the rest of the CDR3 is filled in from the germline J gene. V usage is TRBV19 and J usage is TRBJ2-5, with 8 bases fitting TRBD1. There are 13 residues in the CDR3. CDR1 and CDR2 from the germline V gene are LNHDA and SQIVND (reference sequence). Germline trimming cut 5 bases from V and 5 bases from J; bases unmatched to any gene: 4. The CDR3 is CASSVRTGETQYF. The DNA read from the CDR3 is TGTGCCAGTAGTGTTAGGACAGGGGAGACC.

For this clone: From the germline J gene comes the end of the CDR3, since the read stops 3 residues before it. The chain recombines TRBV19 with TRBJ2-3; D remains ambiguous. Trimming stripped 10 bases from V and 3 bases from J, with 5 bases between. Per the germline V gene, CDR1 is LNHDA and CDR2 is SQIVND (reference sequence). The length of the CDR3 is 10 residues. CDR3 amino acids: CAIGTDTQYF. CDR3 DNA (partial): TGTGCCATCGGGACAGATACG. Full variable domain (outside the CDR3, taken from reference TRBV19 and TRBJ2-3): DGGITQSPKYLFRKEGQNVTLSCEQNLNHDAMYWYRQDPGQGLRLIYYSQIVNDFQKGDIAEGYSVSREKKESFPLTVTSAQKNPTAFYLCAIGTDTQYFGPGTRLTVL.

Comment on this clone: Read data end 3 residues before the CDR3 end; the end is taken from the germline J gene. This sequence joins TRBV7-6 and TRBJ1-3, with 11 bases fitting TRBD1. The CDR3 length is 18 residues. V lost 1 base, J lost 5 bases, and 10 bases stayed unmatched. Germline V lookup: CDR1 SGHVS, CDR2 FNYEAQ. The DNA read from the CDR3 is TGTGCCAGCAGCTTAGGGGGAGGACAGGGGGCTAAACGAAACACC. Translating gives CASSLGGGQGAKRNT. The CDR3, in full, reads CASSLGGGQGAKRNTIYF.